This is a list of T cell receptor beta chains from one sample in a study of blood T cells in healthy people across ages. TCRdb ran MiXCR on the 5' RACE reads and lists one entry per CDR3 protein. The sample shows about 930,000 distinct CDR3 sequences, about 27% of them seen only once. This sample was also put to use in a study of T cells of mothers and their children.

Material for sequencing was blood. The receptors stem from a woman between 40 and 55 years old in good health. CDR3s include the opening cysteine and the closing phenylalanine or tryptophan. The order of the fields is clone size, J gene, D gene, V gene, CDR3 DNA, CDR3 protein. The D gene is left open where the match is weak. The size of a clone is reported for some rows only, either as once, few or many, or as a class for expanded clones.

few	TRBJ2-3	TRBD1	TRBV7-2	TGTGCCAGCAGCTCCGGACAGGTACTCAGCACAGATACGCAGTATTTT	CASSSGQVLSTDTQYF
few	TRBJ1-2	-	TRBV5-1	TGCGCCAGCAGCTCTAGGTCAGAACCTAACTATGGCTACACCTTC	CASSSRSEPNYGYTF
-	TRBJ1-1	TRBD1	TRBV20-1	TGCAGTGCGCGCCAGCCCGGGACAGGGTCCGCTGAAGCTTTCTTT	CSARQPGTGSAEAFF
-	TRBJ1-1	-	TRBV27	TGTGCCAGCAACCAACAGGGTGAGAACACTGAAGCTTTCTTT	CASNQQGENTEAFF
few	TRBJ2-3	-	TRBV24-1	TGTGCCACCAGTGACGACGGCACAGATACGCAGTATTTT	CATSDDGTDTQYF
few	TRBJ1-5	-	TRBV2	TGTGCCAGCGGACTACAGGGTAGCGATCAGCCCCAGCATTTT	CASGLQGSDQPQHF
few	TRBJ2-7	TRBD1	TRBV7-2	TGTGCCAGCAGCCCCCGACAGGGGATCTACGAGCAGTACTTC	CASSPRQGIYEQYF
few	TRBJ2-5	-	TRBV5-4	TGTGCCAGCAGCTCCGGTCCGGAGAGGGAAGAGACCCAGTACTTC	CASSSGPEREETQYF
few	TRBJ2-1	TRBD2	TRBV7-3	TGTGCCAGCAGCTCCACTAGCGGGGGGCGGGTTGAGCAGTTCTTC	CASSSTSGGRVEQFF
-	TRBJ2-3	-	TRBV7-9	TGTGCCAGCGGCCGGGGGGCCTCTAGCACAGATACGCAGTATTTT	CASGRGASSTDTQYF
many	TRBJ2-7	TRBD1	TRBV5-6	TGTGCCAGCAGCTCGGACAGGGGGATGTACGAGCAGTACTTC	CASSSDRGMYEQYF
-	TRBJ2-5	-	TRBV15	TGTGCCACCAGCAGAGACGGCGAGACCCGTGGTACGGCCCAGTACTTC	CATSRDGETRGTAQYF
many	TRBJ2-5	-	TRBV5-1	TGCGCCAGCAGCTCGGGGACGGATATACGGGAGACCCAGTACTTC	CASSSGTDIRETQYF
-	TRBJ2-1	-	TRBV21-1	TGTGCCAGCAGCAAAGATCAGTGCGGGGGGGGCCACAATGAGCAGTTCTTC	CASSKDQCGGGHNEQFF
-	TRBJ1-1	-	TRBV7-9	TGTGCCAGCAGCCCCTCCCGGGGCGCGAACACTGAAGCTTTCTTT	CASSPSRGANTEAFF
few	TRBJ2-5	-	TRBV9	TGTGCCAGCAGCGCCGGGACGGTACAAGAGACCCAGTACTTC	CASSAGTVQETQYF
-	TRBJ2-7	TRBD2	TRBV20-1	TGCAGTCTACTAGCGGGGTCCAACGAGCAGTACTTC	CSLLAGSNEQYF
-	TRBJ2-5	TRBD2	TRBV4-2	TGTGCCAGCAGTCCCATGGCGGGGGGGGCGATTAATGAGCAGTACTTC	CASSPMAGGAINEQYF
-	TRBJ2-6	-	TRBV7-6	TGTGCCAGCAGCCTAGCCGGGGTCTCTGGGGCCAACGTCCGGACTTTC	CASSLAGVSGANVRTF
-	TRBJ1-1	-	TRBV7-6	TGTGCCAGCAGCCACGACACGAACACTGAAGCTTTCTTT	CASSHDTNTEAFF
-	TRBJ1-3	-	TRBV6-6	TGTGCCAGCAGCCAGGGTCTTACTGGAAACGCCATATATTTT	CASSQGLTGNAIYF
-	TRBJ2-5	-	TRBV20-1	TGCAGCGGGGTCCCCACGGGGGAGACCCAGTACTTC	CSGVPTGETQYF
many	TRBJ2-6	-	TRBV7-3	TGTGCCAGCAGCTTAAGACAGGTCGGCTCTGGGGCCAACGTCCTGACTTTC	CASSLRQVGSGANVLTF
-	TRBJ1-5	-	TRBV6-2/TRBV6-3	TGTGCCACCGTCCGGACCAACAATCAGCCCCAGCATTTT	CATVRTNNQPQHF
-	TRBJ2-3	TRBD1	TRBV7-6	TGTGCCAGCAGCTCCAGGGGGAGATCCACAGATACGCAGTATTTT	CASSSRGRSTDTQYF
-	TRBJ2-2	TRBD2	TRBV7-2	TGTGCCAGCAGCTTATTAGTTAGCGGGGGATCAAACACCGGGGAGCTGTTTTTT	CASSLLVSGGSNTGELFF
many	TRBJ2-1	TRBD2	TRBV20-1	TGCAGTGCTAGGCCCCCCCGGGGGGGCTTTGATGAGCAGTTCTTC	CSARPPRGGFDEQFF
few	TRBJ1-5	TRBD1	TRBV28	TGTGCCAGCAGCTTAGGGACAGGCCTCAATCAGCCCCAGCATTTT	CASSLGTGLNQPQHF
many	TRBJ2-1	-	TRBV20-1	TGCAGTGCTAGAGGGCCCCGGAAGGGCCTGATGAATGAGCAGTTCTTC	CSARGPRKGLMNEQFF
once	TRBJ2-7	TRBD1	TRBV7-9	TGTGCCAGCAGCTTCGAAAGTAGGGGGCCTAGTGACGAGCAGTACTTC	CASSFESRGPSDEQYF
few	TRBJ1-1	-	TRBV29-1	TGCAGCGTTGATCGTTCCGGTTACACTGAAGCTTTCTTT	CSVDRSGYTEAFF
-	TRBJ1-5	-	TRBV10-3	TGTGCCACGCGGGAGTTCGATAGCAATCAGCCCCAGCATTTT	CATREFDSNQPQHF
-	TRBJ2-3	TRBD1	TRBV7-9	TGTGCCAGCAGCGGACAGGGGGCGTGGAGCACAGATACGCAGTATTTT	CASSGQGAWSTDTQYF
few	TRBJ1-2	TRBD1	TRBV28	TGTGCCAGCATTCTCACGGGAGGGGGCCGATTGAATGGCTACACCTTC	CASILTGGGRLNGYTF
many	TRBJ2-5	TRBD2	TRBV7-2	TGTGCCAGCAGCTTAGGCGGTTGGCGGGGGGACCAAGAGACCCAGTACTTC	CASSLGGWRGDQETQYF
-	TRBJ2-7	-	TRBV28	TGTGCCAGCATTGACTCCCGTCCGCCCTACGAGCAGTACTTC	CASIDSRPPYEQYF
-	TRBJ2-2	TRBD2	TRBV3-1	TGTGCCAGCAGCCAAGATCTTGGTAGCGGGGCCAACACCGGGGAGCTGTTTTTT	CASSQDLGSGANTGELFF
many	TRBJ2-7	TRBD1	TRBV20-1	TGCAGTGCGTCACCGGGACAGTCTCCCCTCCGCGAGCAGTACTTC	CSASPGQSPLREQYF
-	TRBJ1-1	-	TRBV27	TGTGCCAGCAGTACCGGCGGGCTGAAAGCTTTCTTT	CASSTGGLKAFF
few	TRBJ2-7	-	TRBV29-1	TGCAGCGCGGTAGGGGCGCGAGAGCAGTACTTC	CSAVGAREQYF
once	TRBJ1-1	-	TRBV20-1	TGCAGTGCTAGAGATCTCGGCCGGAGGATGTCTTTCTTT	CSARDLGRRMSFF
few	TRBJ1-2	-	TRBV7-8	TGTGCCAGCAGCTTAGCCGGGAATAACTATGGCTACACCTTC	CASSLAGNNYGYTF
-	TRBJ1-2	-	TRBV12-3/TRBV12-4	TGTGCCAGCGCCTGGTCCTCCTATGGCTACACCTTC	CASAWSSYGYTF
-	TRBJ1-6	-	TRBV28	TGTGCCAGCCGAGGGGACACTTCATCCTCACCCCTCCACTTT	CASRGDTSSSPLHF
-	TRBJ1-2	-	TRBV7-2	TGTGCCAGCGGCAGAACAGGGCCCGGGAGTGGCTACACCTTC	CASGRTGPGSGYTF
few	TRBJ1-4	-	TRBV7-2	TGTGCCAGCAGCGCTTTCGACGAAAAACTGTTTTTT	CASSAFDEKLFF
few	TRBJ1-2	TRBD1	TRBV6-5	TGTGCCAGCAGTTTACAGCCCTGGACAGGGGGGGACAATGGCTACACCTTC	CASSLQPWTGGDNGYTF
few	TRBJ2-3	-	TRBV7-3	TGTGCCAGCAGAAAGGGCCCGGGGAGCACAGATACGCAGTATTTT	CASRKGPGSTDTQYF
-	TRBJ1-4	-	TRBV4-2	TGTGCCAGCAGCCCCCGGGAAGCTAATGAAAAACTGTTTTTT	CASSPREANEKLFF
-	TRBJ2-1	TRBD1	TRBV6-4	TGTGCCAGCACTGACAGGGGGAATAGAGCGTACAATGAGCAGTTCTTC	CASTDRGNRAYNEQFF
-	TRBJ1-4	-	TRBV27	TGTGCCAGCAGTTTCCTTAGGAATGAAAAACTGTTTTTT	CASSFLRNEKLFF
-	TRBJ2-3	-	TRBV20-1	TGCAGTGCCGTAAAATTTAGCACAGATACGCAGTATTTT	CSAVKFSTDTQYF
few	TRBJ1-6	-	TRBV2	TGTGCCAGCAGTGAAGAGACGCTTTCACCCCTCCACTTT	CASSEETLSPLHF
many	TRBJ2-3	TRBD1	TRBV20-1	TGCAGTGCTAGAGGGACAGGCAACTCAGGGGCGTCTACAGATACGCAGTATTTT	CSARGTGNSGASTDTQYF
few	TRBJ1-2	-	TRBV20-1	TGCAGTGCTAGCCCTCAGGGGTTGAGCTATGGCTACACCTTC	CSASPQGLSYGYTF
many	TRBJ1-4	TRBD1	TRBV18	TGTGCCAGCTCACCGGGCCAGGGGGCACTTAATGAAAAACTGTTTTTT	CASSPGQGALNEKLFF